This T cell receptor (beta chain) was identified during a study of blood T cell repertoires in COVID-19. Study-wide background: Samples taken during acute and convalescent COVID-19 were collected in the United States, Italy and Spain. The analysed material was cDNA or gDNA that came from T cells, B-cell-depleted T cells, or PBMCs.

Authors' processing steps: Counts of nucleated cells, estimated from reference gene primer amplification, were obtained. Produced via immunoSEQ multiplex PCR; TCRdb's table is partial and in-frame only. That table furnishes V, J and clone size, whereas the DNA furnished D and trimming. This sample has tens of thousands of clones, with approximately 90% found just once. Germline loops: CDR1 LNHDA, CDR2 SQIVND (reference sequence). This CDR3 region has 17 residues. V was shortened by 1 base and J by 0 bases, with 13 bases between the two germline ends. The rearrangement joins TRBV19 to TRBJ1-3; no firm D call. Sequencing was carried out using peripheral blood. The source of this sequence is a woman aged 55 to 70 with active COVID-19. The CDR3 sequence is CASSIGRARPSGNTIYF. The CDR3 DNA reads TGTGCCAGTAGTATAGGGAGGGCCCGTCCCTCTGGAAACACCATATATTTT.